This is a list of T cell receptor beta chains from one sample in a study of PD-1 blockade in classical Hodgkin lymphoma. The table came from immunoSEQ multiplex PCR; TCRdb's copy has only in-frame clones and leaves some out. The sample has 90,000 to 130,000 clones, 70% to 90% seen once. This specimen was peripheral blood mononuclear cells (PBMCs), taken before the second cycle of nivolumab. These receptors all come from a human donor with classical Hodgkin lymphoma. The conserved cysteine and the conserved F or W are not part of the CDR3 here.

TRBV2	TRBJ1-2	ASSSPRTVYGYT
TRBV14	TRBJ2-7	ASSQERLAGVEQY
TRBV18	TRBJ1-1	ASSLTREGAMAF
TRBV7-9	TRBJ1-1	ASSFNPQGTEAF
TRBV30	TRBJ2-6	AWSPRLGSVTSGANVLT
TRBV7-9	TRBJ1-1	ASSLGGGTEAF
TRBV21-1	TRBJ1-2	ASNLLTGENRHNYGYT
TRBV7-2	TRBJ1-2	ASSFGGTGPYGYT
TRBV5-4	TRBJ2-1	ASRPGAGASYNEQF
TRBV2	TRBJ2-2	ASSETGTGELF
TRBV30	TRBJ2-1	VWSRVPNEQF
TRBV29-1	TRBJ2-1	SVSGGKNSYNEQF
TRBV6-6	TRBJ1-4	ASSYVQGQNEKLF
TRBV5-1	TRBJ2-2	ASSLERTGNTGELF
TRBV5-5	TRBJ2-3	ASSLVDTNTQY
TRBV27	TRBJ2-1	ASSFMAEQF
TRBV23-1	TRBJ1-2	ASISYPGYT
TRBV20-1	TRBJ2-7	SVGGEQY
TRBV7-8	TRBJ2-2	ASSLAGGAGIGELF
TRBV4-2	TRBJ1-4	ASSYRQGAYEKLF
TRBV4-2	TRBJ2-2	ASSQDPPGVDTGELF